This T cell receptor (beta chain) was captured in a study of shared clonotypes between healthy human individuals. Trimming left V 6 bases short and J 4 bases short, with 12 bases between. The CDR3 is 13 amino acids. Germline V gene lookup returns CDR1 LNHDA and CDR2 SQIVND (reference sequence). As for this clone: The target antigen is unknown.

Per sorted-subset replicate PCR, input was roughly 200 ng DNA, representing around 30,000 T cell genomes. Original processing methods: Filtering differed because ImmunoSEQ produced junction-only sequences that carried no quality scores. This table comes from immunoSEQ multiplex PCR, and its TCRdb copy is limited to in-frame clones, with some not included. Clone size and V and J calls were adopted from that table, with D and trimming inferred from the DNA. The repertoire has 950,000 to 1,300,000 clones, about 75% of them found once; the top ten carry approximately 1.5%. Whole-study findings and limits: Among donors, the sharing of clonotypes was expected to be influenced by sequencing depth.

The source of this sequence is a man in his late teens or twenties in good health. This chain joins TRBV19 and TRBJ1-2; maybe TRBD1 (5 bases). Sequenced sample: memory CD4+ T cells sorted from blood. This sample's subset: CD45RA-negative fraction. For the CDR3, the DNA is TGTGCCAGTAGCCCGCAGGGAGCCTATGGCTACACCTTC. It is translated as CASSPQGAYGYTF.